The TCR beta chain under discussion was sequenced for a study of prognosis after radiotherapy for stage I lung cancer. At the level of the study: Early 2018 to early 2019 saw enrollment of stage I non-small cell lung cancer patients. Study-level results: Shannon entropy after stereotactic body radiation therapy was lower in patients who developed distant metastases.

From genomic DNA, two-round multiplex PCR was used to amplify TCR beta CDR3. Each TRBV and TRBJ gene had its own primer in the first PCR round. TCRdb re-called the multiplex PCR reads with MiXCR, one entry per CDR3 protein. This table holds fewer than 25,000 distinct CDR3 sequences, 50% found once. Without prior chemotherapy, radiotherapy or other malignancies, every patient was node-negative by CT and PET/CT. This clonotype was counted ten times or more. Its antigen is not identified. CDR3 length equals 20 residues. Germline CDR1 reads MDHEN; CDR2 reads SYDVKM. V was pared by 5 bases and J by 2 bases, with 27 bases between.

This sample comprised PBMCs, obtained before or after stereotactic body radiation therapy (not recorded which). The sequence was collected from a donor over 45 with non-small cell lung cancer. The chain combines TRBV28 with TRBJ2-2, with a tentative D call TRBD2 (7 bases). The CDR3 spells CASSPVGSRGARLNTGELFF. DNA of the CDR3: TGTGCCAGCAGTCCCGTCGGGTCCCGGGGGGCGAGACTCAACACCGGGGAGCTGTTTTTT.